This TCR beta chain derives from a study of Graves' ophthalmopathy and Graves' hyperthyroidism. In donors with ophthalmopathy, activity was moderate-to-severe, with CAS ≥3, NOSPECS ≥4 and duration under 3 months. Scientists amplified the TCR beta CDR3 regions from RNA transcripts. An opening RT-PCR round employed HTBI primers and preceded a second-round multiplex PCR. TCRdb re-derived calls from the multiplex PCR reads in MiXCR, one entry per CDR3 protein. The sample has about 230,000 distinct CDR3 sequences, around 45% seen once. This clonotype has a count of ten or more. What was sequenced was peripheral blood. The TCR comes from an adult man with Graves' ophthalmopathy.

The CDR3, as DNA: TGTGCCATCAGTACCGACGGGAACTATGGCTACACCTTC. Translation: CAISTDGNYGYTF. This chain links TRBV10-3 with TRBJ1-2, with D unclear. This CDR3 spans 13 amino acids. V lost 5 bases and J lost 2, with 9 bases in between. Germline lookup yields CDR1 ENHRY and CDR2 SYGVKD.